This TCR beta chain derives from a study of T cells after yellow fever vaccination. General study points: There was a small share of clonotypes that showed up in both the CD4 and CD8 compartments.

This clonotype has a count of ten or more. What it binds is not known. TCRdb reprocessed the 5' RACE reads via MiXCR and lists one record per CDR3 protein. This table holds tens of thousands of distinct CDR3 sequences, around 7% found once. The CDR3 loop spans 15 amino acids. Germline trimming cut 3 bases from V and 2 bases from J; bases unmatched to any gene: 7. CDR1 is SGHDT and CDR2 is YYEEEE in the germline V gene. The source of this sequence is a man aged 25-45 years who received the YFV17D yellow fever vaccine. The chain is built from TRBV5-6 and TRBJ2-7, with 8 positions matching TRBD2. The sample was CD8+ T cells sorted from PBMCs, taken on the day of the yellow fever booster vaccination. Here the CDR3 reads CASSSTSAGPYEQYF. CDR3 bases: TGTGCCAGCAGCTCGACTAGCGCTGGTCCCTACGAGCAGTACTTC.